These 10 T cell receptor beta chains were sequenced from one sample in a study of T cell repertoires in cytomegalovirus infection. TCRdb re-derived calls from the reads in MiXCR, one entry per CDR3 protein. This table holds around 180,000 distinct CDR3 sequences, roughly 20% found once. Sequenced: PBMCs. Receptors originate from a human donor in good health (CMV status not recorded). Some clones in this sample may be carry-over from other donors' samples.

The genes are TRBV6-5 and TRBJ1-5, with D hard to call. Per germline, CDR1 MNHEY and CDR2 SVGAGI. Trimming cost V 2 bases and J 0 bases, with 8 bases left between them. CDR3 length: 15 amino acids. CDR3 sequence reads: CASSYSGFSNQPQHF. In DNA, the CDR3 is TGTGCCAGCAGTTACAGCGGATTTAGCAATCAGCCCCAGCATTTT.

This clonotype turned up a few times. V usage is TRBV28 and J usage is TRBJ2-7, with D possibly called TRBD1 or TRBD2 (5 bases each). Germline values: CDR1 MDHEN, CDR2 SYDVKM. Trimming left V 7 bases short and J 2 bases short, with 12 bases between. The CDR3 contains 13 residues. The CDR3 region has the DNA TGTGCCAGCACCCCGGGACGGACCTACGAGCAGTACTTC. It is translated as CASTPGRTYEQYF.

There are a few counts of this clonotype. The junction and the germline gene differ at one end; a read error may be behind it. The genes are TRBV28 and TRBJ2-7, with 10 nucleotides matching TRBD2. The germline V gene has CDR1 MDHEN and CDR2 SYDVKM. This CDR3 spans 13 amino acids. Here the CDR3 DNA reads TGTGCCAGCAGTTTAGCGGCTAGCGGGAGTATAAACTTC. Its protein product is CASSLAASGSINF. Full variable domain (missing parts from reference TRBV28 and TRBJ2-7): DVKVTQSSRYLVKRTGEKVFLECVQDMDHENMFWYRQDPGLGLRLIYFSYDVKMKEKGDIPEGYSVSREKKERFSLILESASTNQTSMYLCASSLAASGSINFGPGTRLTVT.

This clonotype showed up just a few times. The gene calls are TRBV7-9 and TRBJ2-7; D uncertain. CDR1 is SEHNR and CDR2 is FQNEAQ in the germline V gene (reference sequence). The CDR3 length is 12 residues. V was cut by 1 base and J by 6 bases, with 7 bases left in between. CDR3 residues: CASSLEPPEQYF. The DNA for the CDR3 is TGTGCCAGCAGCTTAGAGCCACCCGAGCAGTACTTC.

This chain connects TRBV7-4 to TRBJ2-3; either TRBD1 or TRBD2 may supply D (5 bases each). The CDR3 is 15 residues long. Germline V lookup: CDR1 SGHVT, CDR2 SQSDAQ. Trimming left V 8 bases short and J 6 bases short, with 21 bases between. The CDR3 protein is CASGKPGPTGDTQYF. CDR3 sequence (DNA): TGTGCCAGCGGAAAACCGGGACCCACGGGCGATACGCAGTATTTT. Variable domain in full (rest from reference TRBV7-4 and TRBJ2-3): GAGVSQSPRYKVAKRGRDVALRCDSISGHVTLYWYRQTLGQGSEVLTYSQSDAQRDKSGRPSGRFSAERPERSVSTLKIQRTEQGDSAVYLCASGKPGPTGDTQYFGPGTRLTVL.

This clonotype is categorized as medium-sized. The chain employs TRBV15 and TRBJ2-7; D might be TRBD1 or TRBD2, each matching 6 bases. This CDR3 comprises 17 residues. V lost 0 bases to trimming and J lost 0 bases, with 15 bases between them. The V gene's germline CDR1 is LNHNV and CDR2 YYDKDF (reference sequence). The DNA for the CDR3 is TGTGCCACCAGCAGAGAGGGTCCGGGGGCTTTCTCCTACGAGCAGTACTTC. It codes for CATSREGPGAFSYEQYF.

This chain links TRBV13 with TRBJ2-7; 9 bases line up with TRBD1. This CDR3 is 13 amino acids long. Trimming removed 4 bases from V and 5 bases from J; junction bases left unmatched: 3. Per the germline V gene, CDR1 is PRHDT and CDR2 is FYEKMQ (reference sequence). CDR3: CASSSNRGHEQYF. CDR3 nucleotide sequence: TGTGCCAGCAGCTCCAACAGGGGGCACGAGCAGTACTTC. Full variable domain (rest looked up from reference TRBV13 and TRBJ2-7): AAGVIQSPRHLIKEKRETATLKCYPIPRHDTVYWYQQGPGQDPQFLISFYEKMQSDKGSIPDRFSAQQFSDYHSELNMSSLELGDSALYFCASSSNRGHEQYFGPGTRLTVT.

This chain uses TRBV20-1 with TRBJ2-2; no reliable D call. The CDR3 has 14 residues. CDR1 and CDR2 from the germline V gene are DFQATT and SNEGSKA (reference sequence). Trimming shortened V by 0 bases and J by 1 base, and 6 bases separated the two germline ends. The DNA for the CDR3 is TGCAGTGCTAGAGACAGGAGGAACACCGGGGAGCTGTTTTTT. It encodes CSARDRRNTGELFF.

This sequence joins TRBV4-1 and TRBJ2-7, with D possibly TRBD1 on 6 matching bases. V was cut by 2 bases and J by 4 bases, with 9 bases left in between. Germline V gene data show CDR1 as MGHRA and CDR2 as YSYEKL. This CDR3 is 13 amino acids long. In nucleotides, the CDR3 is TGCGCCAGCAGCCAACAACAGGGATACGAGCAGTACTTC. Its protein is CASSQQQGYEQYF.

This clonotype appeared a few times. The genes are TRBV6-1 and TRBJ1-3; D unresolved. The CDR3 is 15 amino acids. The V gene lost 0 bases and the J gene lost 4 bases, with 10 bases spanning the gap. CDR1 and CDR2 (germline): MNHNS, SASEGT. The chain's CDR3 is CASSEAPVLGNTIYF. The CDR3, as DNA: TGTGCCAGCAGTGAAGCGCCGGTTTTGGGAAACACCATATATTTT.